What follows are 21 T cell receptor beta chains derived from one specimen sequenced in a study of T cell responses to AZD1222 COVID-19 vaccine. Data came from immunoSEQ multiplex PCR; TCRdb stores just in-frame clones and leaves some out. The sample lists some 140,000 clones, roughly 90% occurring once. Sequencing used peripheral blood, obtained on day 0 of AZD1222 vaccination. The source is an adult in good health.

CDR3 sequence reads: CASAPEAGGPGYSTGELFF. The CDR3 DNA sequence: TGCGCCAGCGCACCGGAAGCGGGAGGGCCAGGCTATAGCACCGGGGAGCTGTTTTTT. The gene calls are TRBV5-1 and TRBJ2-2; 10 bases match TRBD2. The CDR3 is 19 residues long. Germline assignment: CDR1 SGHRS and CDR2 YFSETQ. Unmatched junction bases numbered 19, after V lost 7 bases and J lost 4 bases.

The chain employs TRBV9 and TRBJ2-7; 9 bases agree with TRBD1. Germline CDR1 SGDLS, CDR2 YYNGEE. V was clipped by 3 bases and J by 8 bases; unmatched bases: 3. The CDR3 runs 12 residues. CDR3 residues: CASSGGQGKQYF. The CDR3 nucleotides read TGTGCCAGCAGCGGGGGACAGGGCAAGCAGTACTTC.

The rearrangement joins TRBV19 to TRBJ1-6; D is possibly TRBD1 (6 bases). Trimming pared 5 bases from V and 9 bases from J, leaving 14 bases between. The length of the CDR3 is 14 residues. The germline gives CDR1 LNHDA, CDR2 SQIVND (reference sequence). Here the CDR3 DNA reads TGTGCCAGTAGTTTCAGGGGCGAGGGTTCACCCCTCCACTTT. The encoded protein is CASSFRGEGSPLHF. Filled out from reference TRBV19 and TRBJ1-6, the complete variable domain reads DGGITQSPKYLFRKEGQNVTLSCEQNLNHDAMYWYRQDPGQGLRLIYYSQIVNDFQKGDIAEGYSVSREKKESFPLTVTSAQKNPTAFYLCASSFRGEGSPLHFGNGTRLTVT.

This clone has a handful of counts. The chain uses TRBV24-1 and TRBJ1-6; D gene ambiguous. CDR1 is KGHDR, CDR2 SFDVKD, per germline. V was trimmed by 4 bases and J by 4 bases, leaving 4 bases between them. The CDR3 is 13 amino acids. This chain's CDR3 is CATSEGYNSPLHF. The CDR3 nucleotides read TGTGCCACCAGTGAGGGTTATAATTCACCCCTCCACTTT.

The chain couples TRBV4-3 to TRBJ2-3; D may be TRBD2 (6 bases). There are 14 residues in the CDR3. The germline gives CDR1 LGHNA, CDR2 YSLEER. Trimming took off 1 base at V and 4 bases at J, with 9 bases between the two ends. In DNA form, the CDR3 reads TGCGCCAGCAGCCAAGGGGTAGCGGCAGATACGCAGTATTTT. This encodes CASSQGVAADTQYF.

The chain combines TRBV29-1 with TRBJ1-1; D call uncertain. With 2 bases removed from V and 1 base from J, the gap between germline ends came to 8 bases. The CDR3 runs to 13 residues. From germline, CDR1 is SQVTM and CDR2 ANQGSEA. The CDR3 bases are TGCAGCGTTGAACATTGGCAGAACACTGAAGCTTTCTTT. Amino acids: CSVEHWQNTEAFF.

The chain has TRBV28 and TRBJ1-2; weak D call: TRBD1 (6 bases). CDR1 is MDHEN and CDR2 is SYDVKM in the germline V gene. Deletions cut 6 bases from V and 4 bases from J, with 15 bases between. CDR3 length: 14 amino acids. This chain's CDR3 is CASSETGSLYGYTF. For the CDR3, the DNA is TGTGCCAGCAGCGAGACAGGATCCCTCTATGGCTACACCTTC.

A word on this clone: An end of the junction does not agree with germline; a read error may underlie this. The rearrangement uses TRBV13 and TRBJ2-2; the D gene is possibly TRBD1 (5 bases). This CDR3 is 15 amino acids long. The germline gives CDR1 PRHDT, CDR2 FYEKMQ (reference sequence). CDR3 DNA: TGTGCCAGCAGCGCCAGGGCCTCGAATACCGGGGAGCTGTTTTTT. Amino acids: CASSARASNTGELFF.

The rearrangement uses TRBV29-1 and TRBJ2-3; 7 bases align to TRBD1. The ends lost 8 bases at V and 5 bases at J; junction bases unmatched: 13. The CDR3 totals 14 residues. Per germline, CDR1 SQVTM and CDR2 ANQGSEA. As DNA, the CDR3 is TGCAGCCATTCCCTGGGACAGCGAAAAGATACGCAGTATTTT. Translation: CSHSLGQRKDTQYF.

The V gene is TRBV7-2, the J gene TRBJ2-7; D gene unclear. Germline V CDR1 and CDR2: SGHTA, FQGNSA. CDR3 size: 12 residues. The V gene lost 3 bases and the J gene lost 6 bases, with 9 bases spanning the gap. CDR3 bases: TGTGCCAGCAGCTTGGTGGTGGCCGAGCAGTACTTC. This gives the protein CASSLVVAEQYF. The complete variable domain, with remaining parts taken from reference TRBV7-2 and TRBJ2-7, reads GAGVSQSPSNKVTEKGKDVELRCDPISGHTALYWYRQSLGQGLEFLIYFQGNSAPDKSGLPSDRFSAERTGGSVSTLTIQRTQQEDSAVYLCASSLVVAEQYFGPGTRLTVT.

This chain joins TRBV19 and TRBJ1-5; no clear D gene. Germline V gene data show CDR1 as LNHDA and CDR2 as SQIVND (reference sequence). The CDR3 is 12 amino acids. V shed 5 bases and J shed 5 bases, with 7 bases lying between them. CDR3: CASSFPHQPQHF. CDR3 nucleotide sequence: TGTGCCAGTAGTTTCCCGCATCAGCCCCAGCATTTT.

The V gene is TRBV5-6, the J gene TRBJ2-7; 9 bases align to TRBD1. The germline gives CDR1 SGHDT, CDR2 YYEEEE. The length of the CDR3 is 14 residues. The V gene end was trimmed by 4 bases and the J gene end by 6 bases; junction bases not matched to a gene: 8. This CDR3 reads CASSQGTGNSEQYF. The DNA for the CDR3 is TGTGCCAGCAGCCAGGGGACAGGGAATTCCGAGCAGTACTTC.

The CDR3: CASSQAGGPHYNEQFF. The CDR3 nucleotides read TGTGCCAGCAGCCAAGCGGGAGGGCCTCACTACAATGAGCAGTTCTTC. The genes are TRBV5-4 and TRBJ2-1; 10 bases match TRBD2. The length of the CDR3 is 16 residues. V was pared by 4 bases and J by 3 bases, with 7 bases of the junction left unmatched. Germline V gene data show CDR1 as SGHNT and CDR2 as YYREEE (reference sequence).

The chain combines TRBV14 with TRBJ2-5; D uncertain. The CDR3 sequence is 15 residues long. Trimming cost V 2 bases and J 5 bases, with 15 bases left between them. CDR1 is SGHDN, CDR2 FVKESK, per germline. CDR3 sequence (DNA): TGTGCCAGCAGCCAATATCTCTCCTCGGGCGAGACCCAGTACTTC. Its protein product is CASSQYLSSGETQYF.

This chain connects TRBV25-1 to TRBJ2-5; perhaps TRBD2 as D (5 bases). This CDR3 comprises 13 residues. Trimming stripped 9 bases from V and 5 bases from J, with 16 bases between. Germline CDR1 reads MGHDK; CDR2 reads SYGVNS. The CDR3 is CASTEGSRETQYF. The DNA for the CDR3 is TGTGCCAGTACCGAGGGATCCCGGGAGACCCAGTACTTC.

The V gene is TRBV19, the J gene TRBJ1-2; TRBD1 agrees at 7 bases. V gave up 9 bases and J gave up 3 bases; unmatched junction bases: 10. The CDR3 covers 14 residues. The germline V gene has CDR1 LNHDA and CDR2 SQIVND (reference sequence). In DNA form, the CDR3 reads TGTGCCAGCCTTGACAGGGCCAAGGACTATGGCTACACCTTC. Translating gives CASLDRAKDYGYTF. Together with reference TRBV19 and TRBJ1-2, the CDR3 gives the full variable domain: DGGITQSPKYLFRKEGQNVTLSCEQNLNHDAMYWYRQDPGQGLRLIYYSQIVNDFQKGDIAEGYSVSREKKESFPLTVTSAQKNPTAFYLCASLDRAKDYGYTFGSGTRLTVV.

This clone was detected once. This chain uses TRBV24-1 with TRBJ1-2, with D uncertain. The germline V and J ends were trimmed by 0 bases and 5 bases, with 6 bases remaining between them. Germline CDR1 is KGHDR and CDR2 is SFDVKD. This CDR3 spans 13 amino acids. The CDR3 reads CATSDLTAYGYTF. The CDR3 coding sequence is TGTGCCACCAGTGATTTGACAGCGTATGGCTACACCTTC.

V is TRBV6-5 and J is TRBJ1-2, with D perhaps matching TRBD1 (5 bases). CDR1 and CDR2 from the germline V gene are MNHEY and SVGAGI. The germline V and J ends were trimmed by 10 bases and 0 bases, with 15 bases remaining between them. The CDR3 is 14 amino acids. CDR3 protein: CATETAPTNYGYTF. The CDR3 DNA follows: TGTGCCACCGAGACAGCGCCTACTAACTATGGCTACACCTTC.

J is TRBJ1-5 and V is TRBV4-2; D is undetermined. The CDR3 is 14 amino acids. CDR1 is LGHNA, CDR2 YNFKEQ, per germline. With 3 bases removed from V and 3 bases from J, the gap between germline ends came to 9 bases. CDR3 bases: TGTGCCAGCAGCCACCCGTATTACAATCAGCCCCAGCATTTT. It is translated as CASSHPYYNQPQHF.

The chain combines TRBV9 with TRBJ1-6, with 9 bases matching TRBD1. The CDR3 is 17 residues long. Germline CDR1 is SGDLS and CDR2 is YYNGEE. The V and J ends lost 3 bases and 9 bases, in that order; junction bases with no gene match: 13. For the CDR3, the DNA is TGTGCCAGCAGCGCCTCAACTCCGGGACAGGGAATTTCACCCCTCCACTTT. Translation gives CASSASTPGQGISPLHF.

This chain joins TRBV10-3 and TRBJ1-3, with D possibly matching TRBD1 (5 bases). The CDR3 totals 15 residues. Germline values: CDR1 ENHRY, CDR2 SYGVKD. V lost 4 bases to trimming and J lost 4 bases, with 14 bases between them. The CDR3 protein is CAISGDPRSGNTIYF. The CDR3 DNA sequence: TGTGCCATCAGTGGGGACCCCCGATCCGGAAACACCATATATTTT.